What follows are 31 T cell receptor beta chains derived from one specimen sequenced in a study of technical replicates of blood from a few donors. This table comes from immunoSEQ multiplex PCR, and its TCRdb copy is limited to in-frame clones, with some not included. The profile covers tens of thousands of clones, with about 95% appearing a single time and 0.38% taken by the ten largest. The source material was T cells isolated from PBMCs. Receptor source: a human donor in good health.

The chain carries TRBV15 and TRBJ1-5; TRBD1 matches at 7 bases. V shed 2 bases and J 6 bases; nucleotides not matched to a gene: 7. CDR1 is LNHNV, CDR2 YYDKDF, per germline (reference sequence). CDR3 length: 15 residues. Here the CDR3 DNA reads TGTGCCACCAGCAGAAGTACAGGGGCCGGTCAGCCCCAGCATTTT. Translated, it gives CATSRSTGAGQPQHF.

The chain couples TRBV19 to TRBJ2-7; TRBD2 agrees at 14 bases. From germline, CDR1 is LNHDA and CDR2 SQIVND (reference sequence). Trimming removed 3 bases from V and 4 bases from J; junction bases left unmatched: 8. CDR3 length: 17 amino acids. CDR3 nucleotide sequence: TGTGCCAGTAGTATCCCGGGACTAGCGGGAGTCTCATACGAGCAGTACTTC. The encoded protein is CASSIPGLAGVSYEQYF.

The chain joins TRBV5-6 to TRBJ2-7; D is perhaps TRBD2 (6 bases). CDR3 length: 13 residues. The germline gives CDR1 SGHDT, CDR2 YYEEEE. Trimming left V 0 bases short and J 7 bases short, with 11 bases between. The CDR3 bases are TGTGCCAGCAGCTTGGATTTCGGGAGTGAGCAGTACTTC. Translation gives CASSLDFGSEQYF.

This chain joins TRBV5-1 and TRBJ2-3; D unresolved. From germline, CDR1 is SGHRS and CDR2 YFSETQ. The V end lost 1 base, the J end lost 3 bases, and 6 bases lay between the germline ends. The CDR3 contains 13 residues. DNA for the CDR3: TGCGCCAGCAGCTTGCTGGAGACAGATACGCAGTATTTT. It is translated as CASSLLETDTQYF.

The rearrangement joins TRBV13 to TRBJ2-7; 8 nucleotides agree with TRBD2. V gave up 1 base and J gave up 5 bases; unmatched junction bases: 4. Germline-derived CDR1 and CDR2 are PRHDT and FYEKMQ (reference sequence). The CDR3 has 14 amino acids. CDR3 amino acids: CASSLAAGVHEQYF. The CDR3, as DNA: TGTGCCAGCAGCTTAGCAGCGGGAGTCCACGAGCAGTACTTC.

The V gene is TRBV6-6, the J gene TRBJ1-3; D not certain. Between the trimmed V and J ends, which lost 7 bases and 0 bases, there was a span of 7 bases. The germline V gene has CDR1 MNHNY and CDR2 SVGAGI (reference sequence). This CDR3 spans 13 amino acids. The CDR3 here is CASTEPSGNTIYF. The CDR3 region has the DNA TGTGCCAGCACCGAGCCCTCTGGAAACACCATATATTTT.

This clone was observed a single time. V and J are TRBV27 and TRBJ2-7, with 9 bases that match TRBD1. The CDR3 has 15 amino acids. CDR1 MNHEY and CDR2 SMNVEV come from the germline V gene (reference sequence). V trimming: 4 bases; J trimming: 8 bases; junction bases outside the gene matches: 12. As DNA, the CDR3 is TGTGCCAGCAGTTCTCCCGGGACAGGGATAGACAAGCAGTACTTC. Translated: CASSSPGTGIDKQYF.

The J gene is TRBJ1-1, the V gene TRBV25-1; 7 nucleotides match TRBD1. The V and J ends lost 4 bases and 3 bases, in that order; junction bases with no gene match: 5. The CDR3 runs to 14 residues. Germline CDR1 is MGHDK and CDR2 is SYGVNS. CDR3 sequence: CASSVYRGDTEAFF. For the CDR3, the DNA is TGTGCCAGCAGTGTTTACAGGGGAGACACTGAAGCTTTCTTT.

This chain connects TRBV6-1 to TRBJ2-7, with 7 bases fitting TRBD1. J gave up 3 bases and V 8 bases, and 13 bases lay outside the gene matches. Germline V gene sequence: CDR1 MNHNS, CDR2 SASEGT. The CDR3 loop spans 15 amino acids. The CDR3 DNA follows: TGTGCCAGCCCCTCCCAGGGGGACAAGAGCTACGAGCAGTACTTC. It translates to CASPSQGDKSYEQYF.

For the CDR3, the DNA is TGTGCCACCAGCAGAGATTCCCAGGGGTGGTTTGTTCAGCCCCAGCATTTT. As protein: CATSRDSQGWFVQPQHF. This rearrangement joins TRBV15 to TRBJ1-5, with D possibly TRBD1 on 6 matching bases. V was shortened by 0 bases and J by 6 bases, with 18 bases between the two germline ends. CDR3 length: 17 residues. Germline V gene lookup returns CDR1 LNHNV and CDR2 YYDKDF (reference sequence).

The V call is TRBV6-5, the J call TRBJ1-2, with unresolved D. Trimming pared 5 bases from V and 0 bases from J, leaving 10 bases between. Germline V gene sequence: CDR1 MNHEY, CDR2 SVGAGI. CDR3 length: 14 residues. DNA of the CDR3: TGTGCCAGCAGTCTCACCGGGACTAACTATGGCTACACCTTC. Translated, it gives CASSLTGTNYGYTF.

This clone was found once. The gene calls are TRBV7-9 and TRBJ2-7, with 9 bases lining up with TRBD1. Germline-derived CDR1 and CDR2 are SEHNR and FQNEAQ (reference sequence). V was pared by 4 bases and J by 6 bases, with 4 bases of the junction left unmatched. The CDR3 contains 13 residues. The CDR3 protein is CASSYRDRAEQYF. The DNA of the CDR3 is TGTGCCAGCAGCTACAGGGACAGGGCCGAGCAGTACTTC.

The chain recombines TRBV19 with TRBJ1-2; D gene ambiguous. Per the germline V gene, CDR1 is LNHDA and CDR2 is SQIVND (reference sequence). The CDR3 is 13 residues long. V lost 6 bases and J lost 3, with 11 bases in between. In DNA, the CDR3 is TGTGCCAGTAGGCCCGGTCAGGACTATGGCTACACCTTC. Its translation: CASRPGQDYGYTF.

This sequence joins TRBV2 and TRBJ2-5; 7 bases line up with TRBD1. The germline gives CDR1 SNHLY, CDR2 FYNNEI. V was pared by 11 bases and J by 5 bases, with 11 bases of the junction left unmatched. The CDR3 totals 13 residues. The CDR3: CAVEGASRETQYF. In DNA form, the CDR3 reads TGTGCCGTAGAGGGGGCCTCGCGGGAGACCCAGTACTTC.

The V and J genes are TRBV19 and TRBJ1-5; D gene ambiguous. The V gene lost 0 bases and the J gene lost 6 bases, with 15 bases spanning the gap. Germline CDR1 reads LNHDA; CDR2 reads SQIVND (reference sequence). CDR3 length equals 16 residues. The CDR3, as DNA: TGTGCCAGTAGTATAGATGCGGGCAGCACGGGTCAGCCCCAGCATTTT. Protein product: CASSIDAGSTGQPQHF.

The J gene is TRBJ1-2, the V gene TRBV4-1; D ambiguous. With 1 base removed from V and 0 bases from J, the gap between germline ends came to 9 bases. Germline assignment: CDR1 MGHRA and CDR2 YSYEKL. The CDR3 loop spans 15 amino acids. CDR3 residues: CASSQGSESNYGYTF. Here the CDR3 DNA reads TGCGCCAGCAGCCAAGGGTCGGAGTCTAACTATGGCTACACCTTC.

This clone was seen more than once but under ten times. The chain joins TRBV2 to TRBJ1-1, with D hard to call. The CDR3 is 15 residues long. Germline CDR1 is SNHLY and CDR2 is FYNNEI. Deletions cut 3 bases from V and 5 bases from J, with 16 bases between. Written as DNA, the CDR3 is TGTGCCAGCAGTGACCCTGGGCAGGCGACGACTGAAGCTTTCTTT. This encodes CASSDPGQATTEAFF.

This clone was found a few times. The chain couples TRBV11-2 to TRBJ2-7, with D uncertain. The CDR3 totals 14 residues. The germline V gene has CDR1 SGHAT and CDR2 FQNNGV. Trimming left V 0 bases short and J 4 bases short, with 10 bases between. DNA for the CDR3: TGTGCCAGCAGCTTAGATCTGGTGCTATACGAGCAGTACTTC. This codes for CASSLDLVLYEQYF.

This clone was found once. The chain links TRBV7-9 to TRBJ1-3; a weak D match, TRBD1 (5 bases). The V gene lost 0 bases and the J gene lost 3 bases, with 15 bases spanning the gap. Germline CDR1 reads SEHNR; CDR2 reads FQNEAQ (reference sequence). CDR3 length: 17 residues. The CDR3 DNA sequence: TGTGCCAGCAGCTTAGCGCTAGGGGTCTCTTTTGGAAACACCATATATTTT. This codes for CASSLALGVSFGNTIYF.

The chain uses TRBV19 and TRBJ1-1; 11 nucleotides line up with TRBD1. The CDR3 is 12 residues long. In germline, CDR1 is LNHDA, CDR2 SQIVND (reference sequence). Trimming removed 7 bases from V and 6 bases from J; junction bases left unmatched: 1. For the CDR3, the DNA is TGTGCCAGTAAGGACAGGGGGCCTGAAGCTTTCTTT. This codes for CASKDRGPEAFF.

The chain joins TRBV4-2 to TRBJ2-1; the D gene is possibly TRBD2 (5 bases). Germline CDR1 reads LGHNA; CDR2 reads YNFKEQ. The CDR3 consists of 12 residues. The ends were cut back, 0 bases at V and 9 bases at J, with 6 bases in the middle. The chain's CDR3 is CASSQDAGEQFF. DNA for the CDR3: TGTGCCAGCAGCCAAGATGCGGGTGAGCAGTTCTTC.

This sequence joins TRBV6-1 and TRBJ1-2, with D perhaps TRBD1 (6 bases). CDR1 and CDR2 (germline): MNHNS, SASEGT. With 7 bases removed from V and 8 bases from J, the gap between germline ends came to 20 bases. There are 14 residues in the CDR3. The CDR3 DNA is TGTGCCAGCACCGCTCAGAGACAGGTCGCCGGCTACACCTTC. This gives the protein CASTAQRQVAGYTF.

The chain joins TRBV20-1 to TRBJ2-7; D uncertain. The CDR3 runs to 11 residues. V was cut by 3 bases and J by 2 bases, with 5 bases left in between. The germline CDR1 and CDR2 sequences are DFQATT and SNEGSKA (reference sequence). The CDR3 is CSASSAYEQYF. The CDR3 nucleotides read TGCAGTGCTAGTTCCGCCTACGAGCAGTACTTC.

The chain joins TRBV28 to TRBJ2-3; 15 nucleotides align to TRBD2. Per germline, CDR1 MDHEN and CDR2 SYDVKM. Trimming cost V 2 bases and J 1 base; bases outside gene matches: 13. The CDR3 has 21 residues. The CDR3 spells CASSLISGLAGGPVGTDTQYF. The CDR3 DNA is TGTGCCAGCAGTTTAATAAGCGGACTAGCGGGAGGGCCGGTGGGCACAGATACGCAGTATTTT. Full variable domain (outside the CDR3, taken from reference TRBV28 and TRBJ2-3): DVKVTQSSRYLVKRTGEKVFLECVQDMDHENMFWYRQDPGLGLRLIYFSYDVKMKEKGDIPEGYSVSREKKERFSLILESASTNQTSMYLCASSLISGLAGGPVGTDTQYFGPGTRLTVL.

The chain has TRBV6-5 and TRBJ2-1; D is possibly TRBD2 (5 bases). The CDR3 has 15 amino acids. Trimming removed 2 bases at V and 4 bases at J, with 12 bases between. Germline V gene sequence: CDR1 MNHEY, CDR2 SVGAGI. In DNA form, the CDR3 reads TGTGCCAGCAGTTACGGTAGCGCACGATACAATGAGCAGTTCTTC. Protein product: CASSYGSARYNEQFF.

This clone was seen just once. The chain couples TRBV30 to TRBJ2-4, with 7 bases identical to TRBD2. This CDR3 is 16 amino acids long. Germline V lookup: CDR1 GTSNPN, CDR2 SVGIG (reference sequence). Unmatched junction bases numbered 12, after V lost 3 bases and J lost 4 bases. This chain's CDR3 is CAWRYPLGAGKNIQYF. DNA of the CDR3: TGTGCCTGGAGATATCCTTTGGGAGCGGGGAAAAACATTCAGTACTTC.

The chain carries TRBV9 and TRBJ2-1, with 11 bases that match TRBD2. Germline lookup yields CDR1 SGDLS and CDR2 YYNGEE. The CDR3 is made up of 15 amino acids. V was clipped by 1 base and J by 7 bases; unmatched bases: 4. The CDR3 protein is CASSVLAGGGNEQFF. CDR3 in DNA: TGTGCCAGCAGCGTACTAGCGGGAGGTGGTAATGAGCAGTTCTTC.

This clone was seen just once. The CDR3 reads CASRDRGISREAFF. The DNA of the CDR3 is TGTGCCAGCAGGGACAGGGGTATAAGTCGGGAAGCTTTCTTT. This chain uses TRBV7-9 with TRBJ1-1; 9 bases map to TRBD1. Germline V CDR1 and CDR2: SEHNR, FQNEAQ (reference sequence). Trimming at V came to 6 bases and at J to 8 bases, leaving 10 bases not matched to a gene. This CDR3 has 14 residues.

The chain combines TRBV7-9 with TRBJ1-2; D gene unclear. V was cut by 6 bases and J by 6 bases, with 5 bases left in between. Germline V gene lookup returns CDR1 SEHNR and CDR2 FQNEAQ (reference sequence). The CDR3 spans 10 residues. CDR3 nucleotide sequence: TGTGCCAGCAGGCGGAATGGCTACACCTTC. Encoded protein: CASRRNGYTF.

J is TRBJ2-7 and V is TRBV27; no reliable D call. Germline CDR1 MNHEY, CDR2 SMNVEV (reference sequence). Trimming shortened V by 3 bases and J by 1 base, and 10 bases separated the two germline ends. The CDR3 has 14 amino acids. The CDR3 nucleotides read TGTGCCAGCAGTTTCACCGGGTCGTCCTACGAGCAGTACTTC. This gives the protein CASSFTGSSYEQYF.

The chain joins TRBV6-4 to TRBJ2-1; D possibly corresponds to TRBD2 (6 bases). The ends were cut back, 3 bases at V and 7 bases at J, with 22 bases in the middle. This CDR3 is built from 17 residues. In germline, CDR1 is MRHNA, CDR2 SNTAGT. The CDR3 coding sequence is TGTGCCAGCAGTGAAGTTCTAGGGTCCCTCGCGGGGAATGAGCAGTTCTTC. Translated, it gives CASSEVLGSLAGNEQFF.